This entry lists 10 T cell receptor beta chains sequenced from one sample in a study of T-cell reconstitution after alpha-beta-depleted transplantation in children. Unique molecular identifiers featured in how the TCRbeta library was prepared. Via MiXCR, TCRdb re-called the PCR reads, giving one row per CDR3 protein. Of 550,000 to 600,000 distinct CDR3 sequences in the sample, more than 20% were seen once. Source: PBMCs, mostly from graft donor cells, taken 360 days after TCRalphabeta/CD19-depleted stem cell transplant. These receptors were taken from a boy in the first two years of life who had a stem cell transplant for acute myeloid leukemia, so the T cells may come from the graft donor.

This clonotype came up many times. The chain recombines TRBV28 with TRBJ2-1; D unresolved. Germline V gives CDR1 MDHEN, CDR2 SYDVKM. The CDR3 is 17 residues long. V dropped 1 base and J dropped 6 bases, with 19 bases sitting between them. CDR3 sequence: CASSLLDETPKPNEQFF. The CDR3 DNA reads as TGTGCCAGCAGTTTATTGGACGAAACCCCTAAACCCAATGAGCAGTTCTTC.

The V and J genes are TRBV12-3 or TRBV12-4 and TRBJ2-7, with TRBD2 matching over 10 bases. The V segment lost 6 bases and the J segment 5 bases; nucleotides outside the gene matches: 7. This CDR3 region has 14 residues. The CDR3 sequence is CASRIGAGGHEQYF. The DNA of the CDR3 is TGTGCCAGCAGGATTGGAGCGGGGGGGCACGAGCAGTACTTC.

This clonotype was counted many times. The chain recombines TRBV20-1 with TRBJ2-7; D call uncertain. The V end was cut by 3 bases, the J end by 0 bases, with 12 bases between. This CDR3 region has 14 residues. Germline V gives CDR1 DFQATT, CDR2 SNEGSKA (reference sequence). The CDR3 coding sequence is TGCAGTGCTAGCCTTGCCTTACTCTCCTACGAGCAGTACTTC. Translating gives CSASLALLSYEQYF.

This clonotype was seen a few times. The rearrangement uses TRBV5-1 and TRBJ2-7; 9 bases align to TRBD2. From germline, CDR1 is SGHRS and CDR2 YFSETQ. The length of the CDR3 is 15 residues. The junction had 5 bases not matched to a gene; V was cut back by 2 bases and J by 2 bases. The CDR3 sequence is CASSFQAGGAYEQYV. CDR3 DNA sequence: TGCGCCAGCAGCTTTCAAGCGGGGGGTGCCTACGAGCAGTACGTC.

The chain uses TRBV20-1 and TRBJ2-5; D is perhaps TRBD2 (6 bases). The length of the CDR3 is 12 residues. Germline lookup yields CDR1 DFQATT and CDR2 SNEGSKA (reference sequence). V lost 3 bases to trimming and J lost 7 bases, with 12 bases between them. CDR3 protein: CSARTLGGTQYF. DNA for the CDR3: TGCAGTGCTAGGACCCTGGGAGGGACCCAGTACTTC.

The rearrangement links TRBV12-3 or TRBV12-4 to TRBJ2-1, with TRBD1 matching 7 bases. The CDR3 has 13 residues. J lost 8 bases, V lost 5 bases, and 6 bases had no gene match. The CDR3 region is CASSRQGEYEQFF. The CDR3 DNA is TGTGCCAGCAGTCGACAGGGAGAGTATGAGCAGTTCTTC.

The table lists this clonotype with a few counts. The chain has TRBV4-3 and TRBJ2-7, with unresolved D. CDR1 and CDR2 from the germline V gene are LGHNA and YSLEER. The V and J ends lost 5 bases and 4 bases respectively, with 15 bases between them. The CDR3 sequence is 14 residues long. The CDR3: CASSIGEPGYEQYF. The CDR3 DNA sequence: TGCGCCAGCAGCATTGGAGAACCCGGTTACGAGCAGTACTTC.

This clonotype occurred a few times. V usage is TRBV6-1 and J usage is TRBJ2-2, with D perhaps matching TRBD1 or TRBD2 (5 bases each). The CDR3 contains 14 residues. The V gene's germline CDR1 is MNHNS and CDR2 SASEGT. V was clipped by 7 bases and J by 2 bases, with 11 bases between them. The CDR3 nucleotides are TGTGCCAGCACGGGGCTTAGAAACACCGGGGAGCTGTTTTTT. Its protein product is CASTGLRNTGELFF.

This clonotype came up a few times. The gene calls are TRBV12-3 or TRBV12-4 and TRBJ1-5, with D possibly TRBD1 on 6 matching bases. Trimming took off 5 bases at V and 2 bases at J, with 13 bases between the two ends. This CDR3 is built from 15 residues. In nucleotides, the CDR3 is TGTGCCAGCAGTCAATTGCCAGGGGGCAATCAGCCCCAGCATTTT. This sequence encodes CASSQLPGGNQPQHF.

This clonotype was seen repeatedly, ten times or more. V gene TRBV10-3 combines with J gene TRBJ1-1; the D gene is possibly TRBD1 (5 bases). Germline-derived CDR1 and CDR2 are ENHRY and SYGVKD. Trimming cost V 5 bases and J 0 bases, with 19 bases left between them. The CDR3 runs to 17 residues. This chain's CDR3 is CAISRAGAELMNTEAFF. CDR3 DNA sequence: TGTGCCATCAGTCGCGCCGGGGCTGAACTCATGAACACTGAAGCTTTCTTT.